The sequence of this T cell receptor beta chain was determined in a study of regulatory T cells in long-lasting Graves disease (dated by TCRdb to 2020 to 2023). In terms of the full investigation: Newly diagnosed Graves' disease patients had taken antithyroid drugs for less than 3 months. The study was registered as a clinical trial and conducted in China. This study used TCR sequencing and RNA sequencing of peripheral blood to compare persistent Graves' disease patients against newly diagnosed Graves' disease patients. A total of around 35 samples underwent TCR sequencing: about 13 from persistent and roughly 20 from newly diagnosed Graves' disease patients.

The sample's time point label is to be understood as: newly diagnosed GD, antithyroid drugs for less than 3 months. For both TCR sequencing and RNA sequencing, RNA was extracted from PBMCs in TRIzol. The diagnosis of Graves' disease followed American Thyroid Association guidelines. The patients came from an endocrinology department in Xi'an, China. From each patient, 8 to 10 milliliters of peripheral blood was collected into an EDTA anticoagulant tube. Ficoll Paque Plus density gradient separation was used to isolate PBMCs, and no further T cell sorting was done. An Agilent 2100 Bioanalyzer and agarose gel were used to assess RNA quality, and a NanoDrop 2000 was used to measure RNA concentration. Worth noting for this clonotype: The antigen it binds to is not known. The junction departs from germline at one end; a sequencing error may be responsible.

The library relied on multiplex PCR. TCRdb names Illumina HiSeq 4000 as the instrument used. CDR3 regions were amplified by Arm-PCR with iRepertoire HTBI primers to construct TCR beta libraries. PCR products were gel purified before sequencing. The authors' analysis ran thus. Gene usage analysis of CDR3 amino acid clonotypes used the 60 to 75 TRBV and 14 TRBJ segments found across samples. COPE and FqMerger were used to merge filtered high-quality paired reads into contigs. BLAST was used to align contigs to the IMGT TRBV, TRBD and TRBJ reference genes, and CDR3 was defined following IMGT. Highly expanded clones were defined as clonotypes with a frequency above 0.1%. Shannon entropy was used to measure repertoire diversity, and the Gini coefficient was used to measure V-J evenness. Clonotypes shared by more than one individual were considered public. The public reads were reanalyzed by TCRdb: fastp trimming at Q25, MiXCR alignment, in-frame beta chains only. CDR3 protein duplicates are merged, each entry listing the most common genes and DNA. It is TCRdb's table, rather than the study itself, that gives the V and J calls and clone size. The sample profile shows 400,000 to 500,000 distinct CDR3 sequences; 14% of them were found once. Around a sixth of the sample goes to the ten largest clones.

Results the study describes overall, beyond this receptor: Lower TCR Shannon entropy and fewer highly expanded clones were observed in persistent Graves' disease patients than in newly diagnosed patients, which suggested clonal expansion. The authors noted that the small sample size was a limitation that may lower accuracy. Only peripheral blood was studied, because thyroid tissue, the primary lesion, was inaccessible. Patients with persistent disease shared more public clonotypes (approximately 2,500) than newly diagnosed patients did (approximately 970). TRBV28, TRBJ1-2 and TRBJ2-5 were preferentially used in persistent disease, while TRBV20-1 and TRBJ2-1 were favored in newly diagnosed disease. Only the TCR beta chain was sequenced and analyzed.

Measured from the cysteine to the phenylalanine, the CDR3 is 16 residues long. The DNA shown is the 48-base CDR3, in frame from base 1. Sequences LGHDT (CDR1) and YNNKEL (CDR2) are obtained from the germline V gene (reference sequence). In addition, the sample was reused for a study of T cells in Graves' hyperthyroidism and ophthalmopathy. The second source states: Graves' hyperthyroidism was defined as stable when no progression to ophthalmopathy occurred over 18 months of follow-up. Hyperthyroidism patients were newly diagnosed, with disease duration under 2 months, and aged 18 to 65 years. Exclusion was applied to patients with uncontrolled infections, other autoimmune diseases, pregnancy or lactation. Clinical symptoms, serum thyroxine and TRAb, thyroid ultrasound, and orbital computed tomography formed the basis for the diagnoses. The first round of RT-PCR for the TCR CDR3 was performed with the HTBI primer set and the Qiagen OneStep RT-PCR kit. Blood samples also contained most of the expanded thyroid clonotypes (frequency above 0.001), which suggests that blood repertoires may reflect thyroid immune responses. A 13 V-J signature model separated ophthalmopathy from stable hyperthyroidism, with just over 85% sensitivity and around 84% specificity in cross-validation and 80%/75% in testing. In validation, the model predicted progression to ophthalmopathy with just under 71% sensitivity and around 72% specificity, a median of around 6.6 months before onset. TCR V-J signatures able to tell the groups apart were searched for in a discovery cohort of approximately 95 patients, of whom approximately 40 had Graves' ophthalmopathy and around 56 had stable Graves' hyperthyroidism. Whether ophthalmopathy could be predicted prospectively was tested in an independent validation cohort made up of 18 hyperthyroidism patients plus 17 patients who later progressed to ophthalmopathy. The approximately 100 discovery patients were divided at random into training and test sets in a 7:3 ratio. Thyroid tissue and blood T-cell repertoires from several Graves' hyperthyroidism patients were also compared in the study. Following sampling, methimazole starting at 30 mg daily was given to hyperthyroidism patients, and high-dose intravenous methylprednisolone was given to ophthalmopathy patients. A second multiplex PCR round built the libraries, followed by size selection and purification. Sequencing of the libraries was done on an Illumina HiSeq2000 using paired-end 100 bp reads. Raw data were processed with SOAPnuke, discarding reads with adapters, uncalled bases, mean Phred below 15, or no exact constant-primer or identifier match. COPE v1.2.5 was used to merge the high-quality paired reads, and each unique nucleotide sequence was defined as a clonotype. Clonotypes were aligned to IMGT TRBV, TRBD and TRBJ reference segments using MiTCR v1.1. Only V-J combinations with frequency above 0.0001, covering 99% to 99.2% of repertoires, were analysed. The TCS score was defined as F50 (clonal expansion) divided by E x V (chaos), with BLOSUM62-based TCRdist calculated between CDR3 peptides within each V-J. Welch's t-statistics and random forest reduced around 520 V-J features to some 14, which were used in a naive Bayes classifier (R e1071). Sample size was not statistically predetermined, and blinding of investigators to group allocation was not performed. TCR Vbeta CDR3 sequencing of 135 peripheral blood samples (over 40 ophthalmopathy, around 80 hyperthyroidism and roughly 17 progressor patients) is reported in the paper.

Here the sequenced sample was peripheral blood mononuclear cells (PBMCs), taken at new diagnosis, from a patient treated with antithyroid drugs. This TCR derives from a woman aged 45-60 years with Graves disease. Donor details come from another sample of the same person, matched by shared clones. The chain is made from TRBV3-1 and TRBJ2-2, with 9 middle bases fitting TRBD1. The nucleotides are TGTGCCAGCAGCCAAGAAGGGACAGGGAGGGGTGGGGGGCTGTTTTTT. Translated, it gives CASSQEGTGRGGGLFF.